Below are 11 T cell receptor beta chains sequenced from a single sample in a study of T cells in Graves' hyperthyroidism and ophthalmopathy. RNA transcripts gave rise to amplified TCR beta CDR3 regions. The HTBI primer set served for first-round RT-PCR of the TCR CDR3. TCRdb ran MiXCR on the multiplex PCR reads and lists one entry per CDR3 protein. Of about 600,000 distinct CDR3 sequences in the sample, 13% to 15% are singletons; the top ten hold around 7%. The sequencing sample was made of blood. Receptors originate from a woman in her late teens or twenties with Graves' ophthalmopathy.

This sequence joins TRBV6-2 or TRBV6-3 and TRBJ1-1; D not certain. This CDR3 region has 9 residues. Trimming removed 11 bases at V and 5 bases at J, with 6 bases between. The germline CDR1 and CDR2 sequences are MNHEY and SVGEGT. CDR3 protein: CAVGTEAFF. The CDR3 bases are TGTGCCGTCGGGACTGAAGCTTTCTTT.

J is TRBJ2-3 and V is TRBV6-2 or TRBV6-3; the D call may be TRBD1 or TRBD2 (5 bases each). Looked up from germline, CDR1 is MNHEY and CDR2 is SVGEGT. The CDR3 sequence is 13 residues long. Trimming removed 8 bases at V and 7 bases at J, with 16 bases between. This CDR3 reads CASRSGDRYTQYF. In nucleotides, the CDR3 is TGTGCCAGCCGGTCCGGGGACCGATATACGCAGTATTTT.

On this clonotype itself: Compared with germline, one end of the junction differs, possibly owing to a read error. The CDR3 protein is CASSGGGRGNTIYF. CDR3 DNA sequence: TGTGCCAGCAGCGGAGGGGGACGGGGAAACACCATATATTTT. The V and J genes are TRBV5-1 and TRBJ1-3, with TRBD1 as a possible D gene (6 bases). Looked up from germline, CDR1 is SGHRS and CDR2 is YFSETQ. The CDR3 consists of 14 residues.

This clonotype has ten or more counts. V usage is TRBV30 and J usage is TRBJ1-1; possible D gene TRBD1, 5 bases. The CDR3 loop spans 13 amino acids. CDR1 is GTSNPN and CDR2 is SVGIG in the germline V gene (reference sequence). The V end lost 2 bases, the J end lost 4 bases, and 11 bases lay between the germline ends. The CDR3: CAWSYGTTTEAFF. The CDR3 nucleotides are TGTGCCTGGAGTTACGGGACTACCACTGAAGCTTTCTTT.

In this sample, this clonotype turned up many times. The CDR3 is CASSSLGRENTEAFF. In DNA form, the CDR3 reads TGTGCCAGCAGTTCCCTCGGACGGGAAAACACTGAAGCTTTCTTT. The chain recombines TRBV28 with TRBJ1-1, with D hard to call. Trimming took off 4 bases at V and 2 bases at J, with 14 bases between the two ends. Germline V gene data show CDR1 as MDHEN and CDR2 as SYDVKM. The CDR3 has 15 residues.

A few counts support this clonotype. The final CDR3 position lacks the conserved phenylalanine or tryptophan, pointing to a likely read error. The DNA for the CDR3 is TGTGCCAGCAGGCGGAGGGGGGACAATGAGCAGTTCTCC. It specifies CASRRRGDNEQFS. V gene TRBV9 combines with J gene TRBJ2-1; TRBD1 or TRBD2 may be the D gene (6 bases each). CDR1 and CDR2 (germline): SGDLS, YYNGEE. This CDR3 region has 13 residues. Deletions cut 5 bases from V and 5 bases from J, with 11 bases between.

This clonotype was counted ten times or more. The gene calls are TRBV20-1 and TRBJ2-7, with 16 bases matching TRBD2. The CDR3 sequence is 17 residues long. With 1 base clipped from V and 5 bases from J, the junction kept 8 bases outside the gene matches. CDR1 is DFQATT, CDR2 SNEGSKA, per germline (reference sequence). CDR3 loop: CSARGGTSGRAYNEQYF. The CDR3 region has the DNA TGCAGTGCTAGAGGTGGGACTAGCGGGAGGGCCTATAACGAGCAGTACTTC.

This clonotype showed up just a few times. The CDR3 protein is CASSSTGDTYNEQFF. The CDR3 region has the DNA TGTGCCAGCAGCTCAACAGGGGACACCTACAATGAGCAGTTCTTC. V is TRBV7-9 and J is TRBJ2-1, with TRBD1 matching 7 bases. Germline CDR1 and CDR2: SEHNR and FQNEAQ (reference sequence). With 4 bases clipped from V and 2 bases from J, the junction kept 5 bases outside the gene matches. The CDR3 extends over 15 amino acids.

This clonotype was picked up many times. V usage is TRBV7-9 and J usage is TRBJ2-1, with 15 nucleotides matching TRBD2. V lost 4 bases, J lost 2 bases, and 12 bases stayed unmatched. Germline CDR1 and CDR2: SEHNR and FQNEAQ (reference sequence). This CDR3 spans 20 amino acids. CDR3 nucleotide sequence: TGTGCCAGCAGCTGGACTAGCGGGAGGGCCCGGTTCGGAACCTACAATGAGCAGTTCTTC. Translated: CASSWTSGRARFGTYNEQFF. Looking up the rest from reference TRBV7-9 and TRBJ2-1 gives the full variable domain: DTGVSQNPRHKITKRGQNVTFRCDPISEHNRLYWYRQTLGQGPEFLTYFQNEAQLEKSRLLSDRFSAERPKGSFSTLEIQRTEQGDSAMYLCASSWTSGRARFGTYNEQFFGPGTRLTVL.

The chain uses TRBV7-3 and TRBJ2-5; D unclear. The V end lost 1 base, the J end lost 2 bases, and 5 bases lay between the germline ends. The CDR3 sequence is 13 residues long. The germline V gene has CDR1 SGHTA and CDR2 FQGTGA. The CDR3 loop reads CASSLRPQETQYF. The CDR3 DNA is TGTGCCAGCAGCTTAAGGCCTCAAGAGACCCAGTACTTC.

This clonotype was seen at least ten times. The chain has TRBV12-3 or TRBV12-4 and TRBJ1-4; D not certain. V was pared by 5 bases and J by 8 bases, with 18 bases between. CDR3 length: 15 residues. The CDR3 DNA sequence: TGTGCCAGCAGTCCCGACGGATCTTTCGAAGAAAAACTGTTTTTT. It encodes CASSPDGSFEEKLFF.